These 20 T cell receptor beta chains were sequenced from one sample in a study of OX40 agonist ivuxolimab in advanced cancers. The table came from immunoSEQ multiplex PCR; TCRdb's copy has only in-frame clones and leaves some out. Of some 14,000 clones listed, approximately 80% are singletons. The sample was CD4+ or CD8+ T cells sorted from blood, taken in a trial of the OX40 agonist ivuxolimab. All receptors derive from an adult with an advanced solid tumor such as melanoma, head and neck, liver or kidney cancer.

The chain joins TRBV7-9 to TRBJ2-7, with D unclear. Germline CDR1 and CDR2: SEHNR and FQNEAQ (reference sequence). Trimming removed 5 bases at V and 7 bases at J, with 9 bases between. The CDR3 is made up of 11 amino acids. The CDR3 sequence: CASSPLGEQYF. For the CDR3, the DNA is TGTGCCAGCAGCCCTTTGGGGGAGCAGTACTTC.

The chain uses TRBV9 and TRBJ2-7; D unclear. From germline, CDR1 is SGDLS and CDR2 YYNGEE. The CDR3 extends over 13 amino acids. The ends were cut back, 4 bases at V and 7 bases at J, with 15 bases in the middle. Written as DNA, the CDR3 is TGTGCCAGCAGCCAGGCGACGACGAGGGAGCAGTACTTC. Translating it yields CASSQATTREQYF.

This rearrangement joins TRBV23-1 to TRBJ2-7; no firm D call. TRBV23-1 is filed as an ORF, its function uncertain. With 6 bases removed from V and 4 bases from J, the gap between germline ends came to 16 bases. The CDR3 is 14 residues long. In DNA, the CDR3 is TGCGCCAGCAGCCAAGAAGACAACTCGTACGAGCAGTACTTC. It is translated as CASSQEDNSYEQYF.

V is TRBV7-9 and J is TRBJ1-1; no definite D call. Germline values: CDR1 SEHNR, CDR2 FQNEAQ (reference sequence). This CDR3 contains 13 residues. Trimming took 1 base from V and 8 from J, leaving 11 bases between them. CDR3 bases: TGTGCCAGCAGCTTAGGAAGGAAAGACGAAGCTTTCTTT. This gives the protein CASSLGRKDEAFF. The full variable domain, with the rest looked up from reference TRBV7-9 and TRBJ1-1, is DTGVSQNPRHKITKRGQNVTFRCDPISEHNRLYWYRQTLGQGPEFLTYFQNEAQLEKSRLLSDRFSAERPKGSFSTLEIQRTEQGDSAMYLCASSLGRKDEAFFGQGTRLTVV.

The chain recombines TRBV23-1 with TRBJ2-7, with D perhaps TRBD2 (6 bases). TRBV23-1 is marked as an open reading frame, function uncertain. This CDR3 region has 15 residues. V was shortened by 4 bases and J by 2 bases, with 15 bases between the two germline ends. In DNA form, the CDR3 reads TGCGCCAGCAGTCCCATCGACCGGAGGGCCTACGAGCAGTACTTC. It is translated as CASSPIDRRAYEQYF.

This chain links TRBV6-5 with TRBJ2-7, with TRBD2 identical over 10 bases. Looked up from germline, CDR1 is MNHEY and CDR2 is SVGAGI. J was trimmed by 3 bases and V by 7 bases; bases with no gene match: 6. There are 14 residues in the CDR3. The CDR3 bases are TGTGCCAGCAAGAAAGCGGGAGGGATCTACGAGCAGTACTTC. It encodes CASKKAGGIYEQYF.

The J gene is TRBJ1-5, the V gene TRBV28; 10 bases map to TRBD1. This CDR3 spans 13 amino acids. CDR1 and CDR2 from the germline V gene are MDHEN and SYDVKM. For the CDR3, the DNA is TGTGCAGCGGGGACAGGGGTGAGCCAGCCCCAGCATTTT. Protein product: CAAGTGVSQPQHF. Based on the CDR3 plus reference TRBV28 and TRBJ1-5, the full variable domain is DVKVTQSSRYLVKRTGEKVFLECVQDMDHENMFWYRQDPGLGLRLIYFSYDVKMKEKGDIPEGYSVSREKKERFSLILESASTNQTSMYLCAAGTGVSQPQHFGDGTRLSIL.

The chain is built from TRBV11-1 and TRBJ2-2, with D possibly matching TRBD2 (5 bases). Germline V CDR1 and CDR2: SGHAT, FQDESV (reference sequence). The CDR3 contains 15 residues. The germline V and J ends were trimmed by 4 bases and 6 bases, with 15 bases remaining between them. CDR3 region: CASSSHRGLAGELFF. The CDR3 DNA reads TGTGCCAGCAGCTCGCACCGCGGACTGGCCGGGGAGCTGTTTTTT.

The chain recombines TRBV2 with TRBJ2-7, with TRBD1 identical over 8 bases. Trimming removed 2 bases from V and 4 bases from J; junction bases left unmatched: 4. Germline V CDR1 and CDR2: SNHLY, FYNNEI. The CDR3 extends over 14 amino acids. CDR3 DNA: TGTGCCAGCAGTGAATTAGGACAGGGTTACGAGCAGTACTTC. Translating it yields CASSELGQGYEQYF.

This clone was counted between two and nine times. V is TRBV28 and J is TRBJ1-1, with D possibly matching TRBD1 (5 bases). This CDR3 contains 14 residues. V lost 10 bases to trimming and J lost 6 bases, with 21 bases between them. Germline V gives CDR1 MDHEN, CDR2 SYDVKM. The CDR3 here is CATKGRGGFAEAFF. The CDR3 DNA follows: TGTGCCACCAAGGGACGGGGAGGATTTGCTGAAGCTTTCTTT.

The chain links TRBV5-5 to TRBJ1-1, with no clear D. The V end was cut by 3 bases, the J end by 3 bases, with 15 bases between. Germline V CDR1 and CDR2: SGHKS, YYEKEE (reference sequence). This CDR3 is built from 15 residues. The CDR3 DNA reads TGTGCCAGCAGCTCCTCAGGCAGCAGGCACACTGAAGCTTTCTTT. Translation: CASSSSGSRHTEAFF.

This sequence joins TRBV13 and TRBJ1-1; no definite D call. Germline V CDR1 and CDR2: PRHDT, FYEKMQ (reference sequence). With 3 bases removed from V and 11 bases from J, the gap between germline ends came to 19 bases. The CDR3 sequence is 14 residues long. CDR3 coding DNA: TGTGCCAGCAGCTTGGGCAGCCTCCCTAACTTTGCTTTCTTT. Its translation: CASSLGSLPNFAFF.

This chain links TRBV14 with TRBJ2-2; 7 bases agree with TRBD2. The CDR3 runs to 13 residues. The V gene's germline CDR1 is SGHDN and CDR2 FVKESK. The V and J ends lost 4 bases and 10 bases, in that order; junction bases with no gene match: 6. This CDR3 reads CASSPAGDEELFF. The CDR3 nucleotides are TGTGCCAGCAGCCCCGCGGGAGACGAGGAGCTGTTTTTT. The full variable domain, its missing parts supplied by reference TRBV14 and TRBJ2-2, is EAGVTQFPSHSVIEKGQTVTLRCDPISGHDNLYWYRRVMGKEIKFLLHFVKESKQDESGMPNNRFLAERTGGTYSTLKVQPAELEDSGVYFCASSPAGDEELFFGEGSRLTVL.

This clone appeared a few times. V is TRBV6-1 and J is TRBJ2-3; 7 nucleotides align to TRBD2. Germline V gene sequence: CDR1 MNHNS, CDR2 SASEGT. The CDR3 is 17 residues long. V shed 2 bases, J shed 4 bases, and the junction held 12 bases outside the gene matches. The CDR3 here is CASSEPPGGGSADTQYF. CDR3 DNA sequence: TGTGCCAGCAGTGAACCGCCCGGGGGAGGGTCCGCAGATACGCAGTATTTT.

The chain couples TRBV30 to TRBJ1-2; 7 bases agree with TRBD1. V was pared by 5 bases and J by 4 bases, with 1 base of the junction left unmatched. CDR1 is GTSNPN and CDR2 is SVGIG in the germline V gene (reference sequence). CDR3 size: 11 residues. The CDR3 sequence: CAWGTVYGYTF. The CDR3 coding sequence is TGTGCCTGGGGGACAGTCTATGGCTACACCTTC. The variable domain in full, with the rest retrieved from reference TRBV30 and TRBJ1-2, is SQTIHQWPATLVQPVGSPLSLECTVEGTSNPNLYWYRQAAGRGLQLLFYSVGIGQISSEVPQNLSASRPQDRQFILSSKKLLLSDSGFYLCAWGTVYGYTFGSGTRLTVV.

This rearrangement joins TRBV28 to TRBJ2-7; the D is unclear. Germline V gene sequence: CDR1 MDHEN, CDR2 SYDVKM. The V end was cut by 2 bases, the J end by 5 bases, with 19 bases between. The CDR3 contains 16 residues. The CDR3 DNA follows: TGTGCCAGCAGTTTACCCCCCCGGGCCTGGCGACACGAGCAGTACTTC. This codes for CASSLPPRAWRHEQYF. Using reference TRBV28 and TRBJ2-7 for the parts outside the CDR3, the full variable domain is DVKVTQSSRYLVKRTGEKVFLECVQDMDHENMFWYRQDPGLGLRLIYFSYDVKMKEKGDIPEGYSVSREKKERFSLILESASTNQTSMYLCASSLPPRAWRHEQYFGPGTRLTVT.

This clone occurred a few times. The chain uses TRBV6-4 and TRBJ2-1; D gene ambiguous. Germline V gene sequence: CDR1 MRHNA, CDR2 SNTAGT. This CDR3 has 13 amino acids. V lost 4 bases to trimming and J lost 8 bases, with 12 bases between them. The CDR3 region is CASSVSLWDEQFF. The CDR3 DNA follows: TGTGCCAGCAGTGTGTCTCTCTGGGATGAGCAGTTCTTC.

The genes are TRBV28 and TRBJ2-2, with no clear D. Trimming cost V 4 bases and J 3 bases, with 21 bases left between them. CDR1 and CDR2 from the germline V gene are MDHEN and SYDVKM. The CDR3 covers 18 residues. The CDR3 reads CASSSRFRSQGHTGELFF. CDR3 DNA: TGTGCCAGCAGTTCTAGATTCAGGTCCCAAGGACACACCGGGGAGCTGTTTTTT.

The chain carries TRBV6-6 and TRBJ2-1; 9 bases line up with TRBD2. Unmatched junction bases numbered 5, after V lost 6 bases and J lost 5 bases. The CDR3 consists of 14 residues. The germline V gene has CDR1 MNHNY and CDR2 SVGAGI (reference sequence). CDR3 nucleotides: TGTGCCAGCAGAGGACTAGCGCGCCACAATGAGCAGTTCTTC. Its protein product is CASRGLARHNEQFF.

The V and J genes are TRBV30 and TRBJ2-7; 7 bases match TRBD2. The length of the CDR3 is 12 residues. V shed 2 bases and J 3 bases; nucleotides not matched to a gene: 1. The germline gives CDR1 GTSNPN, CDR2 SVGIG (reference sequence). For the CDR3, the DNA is TGTGCCTGGAGTCAGCGGGGCTACGAGCAGTACTTC. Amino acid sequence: CAWSQRGYEQYF.